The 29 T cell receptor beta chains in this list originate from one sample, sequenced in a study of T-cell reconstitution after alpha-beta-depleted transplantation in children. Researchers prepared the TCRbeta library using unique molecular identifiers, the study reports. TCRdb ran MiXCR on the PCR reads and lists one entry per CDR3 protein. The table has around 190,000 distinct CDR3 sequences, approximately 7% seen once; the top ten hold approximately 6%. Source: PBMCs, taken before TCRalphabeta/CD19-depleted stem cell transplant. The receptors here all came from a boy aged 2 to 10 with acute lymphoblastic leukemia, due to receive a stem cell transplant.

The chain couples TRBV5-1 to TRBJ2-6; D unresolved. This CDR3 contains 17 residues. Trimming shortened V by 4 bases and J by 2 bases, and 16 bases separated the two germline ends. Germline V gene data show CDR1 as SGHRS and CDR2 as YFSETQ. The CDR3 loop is CASSTPHGRAGANVLTF. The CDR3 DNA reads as TGCGCCAGCAGCACCCCGCACGGTAGGGCTGGGGCCAACGTCCTGACTTTC.

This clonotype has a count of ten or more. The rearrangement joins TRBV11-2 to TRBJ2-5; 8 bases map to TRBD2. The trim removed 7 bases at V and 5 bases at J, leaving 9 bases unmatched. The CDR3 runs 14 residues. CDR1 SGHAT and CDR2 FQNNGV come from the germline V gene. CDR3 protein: CASTGSGAWETQYF. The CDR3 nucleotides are TGTGCCAGCACCGGTAGCGGGGCATGGGAGACCCAGTACTTC.

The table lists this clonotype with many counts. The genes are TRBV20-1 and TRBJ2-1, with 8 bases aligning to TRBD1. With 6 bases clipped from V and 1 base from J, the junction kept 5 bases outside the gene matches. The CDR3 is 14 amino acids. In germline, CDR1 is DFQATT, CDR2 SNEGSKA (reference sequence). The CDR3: CSAEDRVSYNEQFF. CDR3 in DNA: TGCAGTGCCGAGGACAGGGTGTCCTACAATGAGCAGTTCTTC.

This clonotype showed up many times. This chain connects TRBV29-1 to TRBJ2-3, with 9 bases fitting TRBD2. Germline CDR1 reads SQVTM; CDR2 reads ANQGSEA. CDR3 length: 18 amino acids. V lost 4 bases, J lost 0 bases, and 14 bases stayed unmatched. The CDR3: CSVVKHATSGSSTDTQYF. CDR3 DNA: TGCAGCGTTGTGAAGCATGCGACTAGCGGCTCTAGCACAGATACGCAGTATTTT.

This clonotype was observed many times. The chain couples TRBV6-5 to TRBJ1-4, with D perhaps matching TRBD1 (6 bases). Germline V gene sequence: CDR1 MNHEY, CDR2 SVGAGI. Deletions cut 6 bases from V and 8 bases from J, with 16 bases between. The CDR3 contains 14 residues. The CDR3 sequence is CASRHRGGREKLFF. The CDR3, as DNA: TGTGCCAGCAGACATCGGGGGGGCAGGGAAAAACTGTTTTTT.

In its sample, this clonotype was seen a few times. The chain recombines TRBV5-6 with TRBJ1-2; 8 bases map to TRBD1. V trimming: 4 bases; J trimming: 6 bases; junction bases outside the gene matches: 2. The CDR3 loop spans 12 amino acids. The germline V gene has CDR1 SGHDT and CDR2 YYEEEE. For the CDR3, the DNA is TGTGCCAGCAGCCCGGGACAGGATGGCTACACCTTC. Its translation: CASSPGQDGYTF. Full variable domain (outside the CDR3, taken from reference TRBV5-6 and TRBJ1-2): DAGVTQSPTHLIKTRGQQVTLRCSPKSGHDTVSWYQQALGQGPQFIFQYYEEEERQRGNFPDRFSGHQFPNYSSELNVNALLLGDSALYLCASSPGQDGYTFGSGTRLTVV.

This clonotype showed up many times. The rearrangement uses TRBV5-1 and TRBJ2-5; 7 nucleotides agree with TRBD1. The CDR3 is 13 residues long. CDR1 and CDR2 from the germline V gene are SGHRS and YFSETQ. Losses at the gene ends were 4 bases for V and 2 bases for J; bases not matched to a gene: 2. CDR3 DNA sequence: TGCGCCAGCAGCCAGACAGGGCAAGAGACCCAGTACTTC. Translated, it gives CASSQTGQETQYF. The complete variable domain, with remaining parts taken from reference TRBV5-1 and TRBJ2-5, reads KAGVTQTPRYLIKTRGQQVTLSCSPISGHRSVSWYQQTPGQGLQFLFEYFSETQRNKGNFPGRFSGRQFSNSRSEMNVSTLELGDSALYLCASSQTGQETQYFGPGTRLLVL.

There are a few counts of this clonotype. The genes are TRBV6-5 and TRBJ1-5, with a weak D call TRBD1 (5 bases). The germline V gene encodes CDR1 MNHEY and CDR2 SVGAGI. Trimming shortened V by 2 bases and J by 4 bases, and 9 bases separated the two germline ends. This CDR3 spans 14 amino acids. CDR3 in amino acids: CASSYGGLNQPQHF. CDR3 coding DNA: TGTGCCAGCAGTTACGGGGGACTTAATCAGCCCCAGCATTTT.

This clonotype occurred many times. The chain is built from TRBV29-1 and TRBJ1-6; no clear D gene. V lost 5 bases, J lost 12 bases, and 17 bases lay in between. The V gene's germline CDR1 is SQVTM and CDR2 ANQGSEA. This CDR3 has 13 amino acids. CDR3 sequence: CSVYTDSLGPLHF. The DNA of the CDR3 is TGCAGCGTTTACACCGACTCCCTGGGACCCCTCCACTTT.

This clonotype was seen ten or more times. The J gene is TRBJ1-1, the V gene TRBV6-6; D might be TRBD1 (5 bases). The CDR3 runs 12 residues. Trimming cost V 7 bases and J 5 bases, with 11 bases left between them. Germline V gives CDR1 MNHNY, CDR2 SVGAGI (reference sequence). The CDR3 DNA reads TGTGCCAGCAAGGAGGGGCGAACTGAAGCTTTCTTT. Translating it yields CASKEGRTEAFF.

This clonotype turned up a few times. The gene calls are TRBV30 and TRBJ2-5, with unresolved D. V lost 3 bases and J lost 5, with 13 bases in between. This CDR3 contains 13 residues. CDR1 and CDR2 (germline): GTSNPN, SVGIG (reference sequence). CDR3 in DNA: TGTGCCTGGAGATTGGGCAGATCCGAGACCCAGTACTTC. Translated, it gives CAWRLGRSETQYF.

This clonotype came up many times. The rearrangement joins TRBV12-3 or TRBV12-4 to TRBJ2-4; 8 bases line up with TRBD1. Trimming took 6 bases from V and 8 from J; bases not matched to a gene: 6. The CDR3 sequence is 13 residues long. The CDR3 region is CASRSGQGDIQYF. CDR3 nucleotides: TGTGCCAGCAGGAGTGGACAGGGAGACATTCAGTACTTC.

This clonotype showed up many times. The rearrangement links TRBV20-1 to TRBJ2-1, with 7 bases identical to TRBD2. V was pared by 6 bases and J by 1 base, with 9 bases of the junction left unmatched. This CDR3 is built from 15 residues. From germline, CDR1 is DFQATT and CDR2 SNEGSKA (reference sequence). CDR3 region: CSAQLAGDSYNEQFF. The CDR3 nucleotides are TGCAGTGCCCAACTGGCGGGAGATTCCTACAATGAGCAGTTCTTC.

As DNA, the CDR3 is TGTGCCAGCAGAGTATTAAGCTCCTACAATGAGCAGTTCTTC. This sequence encodes CASRVLSSYNEQFF. This chain links TRBV6-1 with TRBJ2-1; D not certain. V was trimmed by 6 bases and J by 0 bases, leaving 9 bases between them. There are 14 residues in the CDR3. Germline-derived CDR1 and CDR2 are MNHNS and SASEGT.

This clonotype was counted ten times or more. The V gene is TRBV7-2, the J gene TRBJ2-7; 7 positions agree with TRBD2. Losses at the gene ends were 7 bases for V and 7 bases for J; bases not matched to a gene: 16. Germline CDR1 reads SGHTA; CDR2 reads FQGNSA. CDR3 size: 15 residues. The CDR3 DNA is TGTGCCAGCAACCTTCAGAGGGTGACTAGCTCAGAGCAGTACTTC. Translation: CASNLQRVTSSEQYF.

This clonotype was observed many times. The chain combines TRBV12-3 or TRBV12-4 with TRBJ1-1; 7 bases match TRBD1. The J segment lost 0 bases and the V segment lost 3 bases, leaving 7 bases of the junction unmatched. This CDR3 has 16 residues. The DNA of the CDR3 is TGTGCCAGCAGTTTCGGAGACAGGGCGCTGAACACTGAAGCTTTCTTT. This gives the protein CASSFGDRALNTEAFF.

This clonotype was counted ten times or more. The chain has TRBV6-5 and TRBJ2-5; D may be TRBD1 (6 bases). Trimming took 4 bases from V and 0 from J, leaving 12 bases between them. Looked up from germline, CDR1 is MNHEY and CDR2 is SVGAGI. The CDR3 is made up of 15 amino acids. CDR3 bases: TGTGCCAGCAGTTCTTACAGGGTGGACCAAGAGACCCAGTACTTC. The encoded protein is CASSSYRVDQETQYF.

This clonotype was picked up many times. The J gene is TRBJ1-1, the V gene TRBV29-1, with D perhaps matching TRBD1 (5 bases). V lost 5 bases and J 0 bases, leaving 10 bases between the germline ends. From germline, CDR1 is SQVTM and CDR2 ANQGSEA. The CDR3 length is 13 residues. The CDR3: CSVQGKVNTEAFF. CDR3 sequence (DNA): TGCAGCGTTCAGGGTAAAGTGAACACTGAAGCTTTCTTT. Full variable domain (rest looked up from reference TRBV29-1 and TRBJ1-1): SAVISQKPSRDICQRGTSLTIQCQVDSQVTMMFWYRQQPGQSLTLIATANQGSEATYESGFVIDKFPISRPNLTFSTLTVSNMSPEDSSIYLCSVQGKVNTEAFFGQGTRLTVV.

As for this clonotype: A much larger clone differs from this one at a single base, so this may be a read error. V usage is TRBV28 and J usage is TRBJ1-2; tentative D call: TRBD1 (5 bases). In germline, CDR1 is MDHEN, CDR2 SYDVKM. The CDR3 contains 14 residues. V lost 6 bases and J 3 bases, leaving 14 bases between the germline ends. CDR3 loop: CASRKAGTYYGYTF. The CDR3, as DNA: TGTGCCAGCAGAAAAGCCGGGACGTACTATGGCTACACCTTC.

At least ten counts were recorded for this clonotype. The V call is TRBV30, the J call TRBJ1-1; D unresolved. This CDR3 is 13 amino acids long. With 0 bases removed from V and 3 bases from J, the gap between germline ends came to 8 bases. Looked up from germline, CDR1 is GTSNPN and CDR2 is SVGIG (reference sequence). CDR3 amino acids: CAWSVWQDTEAFF. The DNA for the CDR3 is TGTGCCTGGAGTGTCTGGCAGGACACTGAAGCTTTCTTT.

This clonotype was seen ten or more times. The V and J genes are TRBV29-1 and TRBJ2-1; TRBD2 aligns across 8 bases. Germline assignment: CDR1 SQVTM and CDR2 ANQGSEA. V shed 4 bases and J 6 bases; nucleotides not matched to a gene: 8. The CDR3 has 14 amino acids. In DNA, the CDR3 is TGCAGCGTTGTCCCCCGGGGGGGCCCCAATGAGCAGTTCTTC. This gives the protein CSVVPRGGPNEQFF.

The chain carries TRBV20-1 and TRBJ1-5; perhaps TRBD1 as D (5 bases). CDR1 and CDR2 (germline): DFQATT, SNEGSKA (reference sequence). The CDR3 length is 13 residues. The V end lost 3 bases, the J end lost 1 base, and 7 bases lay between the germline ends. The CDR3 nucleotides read TGCAGTGCTAGGTGGGGGAGCAATCAGCCCCAGCATTTT. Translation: CSARWGSNQPQHF.

CDR3 nucleotides: TGTGCCAGCAGCCGGACCGGCGGTTCACCCCTCCACTTT. Translated: CASSRTGGSPLHF. This chain connects TRBV3-1 to TRBJ1-6; no firm D call. Germline lookup yields CDR1 LGHDT and CDR2 YNNKEL (reference sequence). Deletions cut 4 bases from V and 9 bases from J, with 10 bases between. This CDR3 comprises 13 residues.

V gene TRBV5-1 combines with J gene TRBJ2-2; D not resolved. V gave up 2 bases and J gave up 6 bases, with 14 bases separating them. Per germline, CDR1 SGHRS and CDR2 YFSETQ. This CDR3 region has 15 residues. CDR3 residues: CASSFGHSWSGELFF. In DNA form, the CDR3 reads TGCGCCAGCAGCTTCGGGCATAGCTGGTCCGGGGAGCTGTTTTTT.

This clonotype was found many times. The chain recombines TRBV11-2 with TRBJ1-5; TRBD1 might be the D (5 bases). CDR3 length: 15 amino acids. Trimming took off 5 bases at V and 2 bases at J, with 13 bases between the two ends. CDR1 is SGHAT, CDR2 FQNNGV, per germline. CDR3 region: CASSQMAGGNQPQHF. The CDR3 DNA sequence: TGTGCCAGCAGCCAGATGGCGGGGGGCAATCAGCCCCAGCATTTT.

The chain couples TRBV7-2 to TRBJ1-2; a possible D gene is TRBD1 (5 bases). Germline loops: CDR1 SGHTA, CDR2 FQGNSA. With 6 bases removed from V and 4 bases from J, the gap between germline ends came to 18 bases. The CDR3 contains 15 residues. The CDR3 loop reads CASSPGGAKTYGYTF. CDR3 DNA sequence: TGTGCCAGCAGTCCGGGAGGGGCCAAAACCTATGGCTACACCTTC.

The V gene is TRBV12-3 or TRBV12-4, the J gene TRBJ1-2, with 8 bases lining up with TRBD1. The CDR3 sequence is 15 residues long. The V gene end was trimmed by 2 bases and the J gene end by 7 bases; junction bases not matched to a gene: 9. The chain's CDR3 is CASSLPGQGSGGYTF. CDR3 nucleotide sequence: TGTGCCAGCAGTTTACCAGGACAGGGTAGTGGTGGCTACACCTTC.

The CDR3: CSARVGQDWYEQYF. The CDR3 DNA sequence: TGCAGTGCTAGAGTGGGACAGGATTGGTACGAGCAGTACTTC. This chain joins TRBV20-1 and TRBJ2-7; 8 nucleotides align to TRBD1. The CDR3 runs 14 residues. V dropped 1 base and J dropped 4; count of bases not matched to a gene: 6. Germline CDR1 DFQATT, CDR2 SNEGSKA (reference sequence).

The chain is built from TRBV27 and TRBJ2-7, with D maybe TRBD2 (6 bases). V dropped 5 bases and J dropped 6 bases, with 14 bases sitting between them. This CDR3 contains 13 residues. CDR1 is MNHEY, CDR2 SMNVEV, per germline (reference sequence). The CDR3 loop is CASSIGGGREQYF. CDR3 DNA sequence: TGTGCCAGCAGTATCGGGGGAGGCCGCGAGCAGTACTTC.